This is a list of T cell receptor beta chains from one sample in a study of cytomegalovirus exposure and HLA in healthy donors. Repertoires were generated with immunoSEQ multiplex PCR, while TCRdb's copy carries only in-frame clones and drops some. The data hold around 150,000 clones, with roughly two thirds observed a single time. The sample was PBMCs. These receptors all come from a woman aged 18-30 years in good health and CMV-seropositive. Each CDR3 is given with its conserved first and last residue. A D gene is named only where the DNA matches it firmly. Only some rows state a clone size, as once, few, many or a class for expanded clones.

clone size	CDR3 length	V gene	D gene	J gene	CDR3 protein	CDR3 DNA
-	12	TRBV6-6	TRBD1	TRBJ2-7	CAGGQGAGEQYF	TGTGCCGGGGGACAGGGGGCGGGAGAGCAGTACTTC
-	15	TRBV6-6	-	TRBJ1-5	CASSYVDSFNQPQHF	TGTGCCAGCAGTTATGTGGACAGTTTCAATCAGCCCCAGCATTTT
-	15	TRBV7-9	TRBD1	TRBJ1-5	CASSLEGGVNQPQHF	TGTGCCAGCAGCTTGGAAGGGGGCGTCAATCAGCCCCAGCATTTT
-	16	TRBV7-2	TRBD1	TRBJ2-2	CASSPSGDRATGELFF	TGTGCCAGCAGCCCGAGTGGGGACAGAGCCACCGGGGAGCTGTTTTTT
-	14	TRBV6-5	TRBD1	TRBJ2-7	CASRRGQASYEQYF	TGTGCCAGCAGACGAGGACAGGCCAGCTACGAGCAGTACTTC
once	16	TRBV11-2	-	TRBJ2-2	CASSLGRRTNTGELFF	TGTGCCAGCAGCTTAGGGCGGCGTACGAACACCGGGGAGCTGTTTTTT
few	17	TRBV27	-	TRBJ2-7	CASSLSGGSIFTYEQYF	TGTGCCAGCAGTTTATCGGGCGGGTCTATTTTTACCTACGAGCAGTACTTC
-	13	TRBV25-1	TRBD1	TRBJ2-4	CASRAGTENIQYF	TGTGCCAGCAGGGCCGGGACAGAAAACATTCAGTACTTC
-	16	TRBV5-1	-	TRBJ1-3	CASSLEEVASGNTIYF	TGCGCCAGCAGCTTGGAGGAGGTGGCCTCTGGAAACACCATATATTTT
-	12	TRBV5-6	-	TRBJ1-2	CASSLTISGYTF	TGTGCCAGCAGCTTAACTATTAGTGGCTACACCTTC
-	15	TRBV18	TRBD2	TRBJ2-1	CASSTGTSKNNEQFF	TGTGCCAGCTCGACCGGGACTAGCAAGAACAATGAGCAGTTCTTC
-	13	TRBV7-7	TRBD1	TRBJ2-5	CASSSNRGETQYF	TGTGCTAGCAGCTCCAACAGGGGAGAGACCCAGTACTTC
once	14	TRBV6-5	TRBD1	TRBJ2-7	CASSYGQDSYEQYF	TGTGCCAGCAGTTACGGACAGGATTCCTACGAGCAGTACTTC
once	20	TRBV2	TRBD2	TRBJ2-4	CASSGLRTSDPIRRKNIQYF	TGTGCCAGCAGCGGGTTGCGGACTAGCGACCCCATAAGGCGGAAAAACATTCAGTACTTC
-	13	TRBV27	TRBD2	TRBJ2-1	CASSFWGGDEQFF	TGTGCCAGCAGTTTTTGGGGGGGAGATGAGCAGTTCTTC
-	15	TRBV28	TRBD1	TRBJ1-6	CASSLGDRKNPPLHF	TGTGCCAGCAGTTTAGGGGACAGGAAAAATCCACCCCTCCACTTT
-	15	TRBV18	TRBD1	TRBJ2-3	CASSPPGQGASTQYF	TGTGCCAGCTCACCGCCCGGACAGGGGGCAAGTACGCAGTATTTT
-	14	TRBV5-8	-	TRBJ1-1	CASSLYTLNTEAFF	TGTGCCAGCAGCTTGTATACCCTAAACACTGAAGCTTTCTTT
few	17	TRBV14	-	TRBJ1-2	CASSQDPVSGFPSGYTF	TGTGCCAGCAGCCAAGACCCCGTGTCAGGGTTTCCGTCGGGCTACACCTTC
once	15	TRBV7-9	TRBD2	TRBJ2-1	CASSFSGRALNEQFF	TGTGCCAGCAGCTTTTCGGGGAGGGCCCTCAATGAGCAGTTCTTC
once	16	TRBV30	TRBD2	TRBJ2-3	CAWSVTAGGLADTQYF	TGTGCCTGGAGTGTAACAGCGGGGGGGCTCGCAGATACGCAGTATTTT
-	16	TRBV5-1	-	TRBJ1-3	CASSLQAGHSGNTIYF	TGCGCCAGCAGCTTGCAGGCAGGTCACTCTGGAAACACCATATATTTT
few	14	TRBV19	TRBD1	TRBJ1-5	CASTGGFGNQPQHF	TGTGCCAGTACAGGGGGTTTCGGCAATCAGCCCCAGCATTTT
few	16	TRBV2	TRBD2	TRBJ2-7	CASSEEASGGWDEQYF	TGTGCCAGCAGTGAAGAGGCTAGCGGGGGGTGGGACGAGCAGTACTTC
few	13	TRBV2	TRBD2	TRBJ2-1	CASSEAGGNEQFF	TGTGCCAGCAGTGAAGCGGGGGGGAATGAGCAGTTCTTC
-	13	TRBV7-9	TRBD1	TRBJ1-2	CASSSGTVYGYTF	TGTGCCAGCAGCTCCGGGACAGTCTATGGCTACACCTTC
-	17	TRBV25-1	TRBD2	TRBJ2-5	CASSESRVAGDSETQYF	TGTGCCAGCAGTGAGTCCCGGGTAGCGGGAGACTCAGAGACCCAGTACTTC
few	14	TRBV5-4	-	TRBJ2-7	CASSPGQSYYEQYF	TGTGCCAGCAGCCCGGGACAAAGCTACTACGAGCAGTACTTC
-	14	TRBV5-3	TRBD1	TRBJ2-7	CARSFWTGAYEQYF	TGTGCCAGAAGTTTTTGGACAGGGGCCTACGAGCAGTACTTC
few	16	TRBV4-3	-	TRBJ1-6	CASSQEQAFYNSPLHF	TGCGCCAGCAGCCAAGAACAGGCTTTCTATAATTCACCCCTCCACTTT
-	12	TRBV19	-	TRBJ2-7	CASSAATSEQYF	TGTGCCAGTAGTGCCGCAACTTCCGAGCAGTACTTC
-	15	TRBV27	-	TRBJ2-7	CASSLQGGGSYEQYF	TGTGCCAGCAGCCTACAGGGTGGAGGCTCCTACGAGCAGTACTTC
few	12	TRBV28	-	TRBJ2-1	CASSPARVGQFF	TGTGCCAGCAGTCCCGCACGGGTTGGGCAGTTCTTC
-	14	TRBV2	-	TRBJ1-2	CASTYRASNYGYTF	TGTGCCAGCACCTACAGGGCTTCTAACTATGGCTACACCTTC
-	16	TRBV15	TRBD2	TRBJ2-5	CATSRGSRGNQETQYF	TGTGCCACCAGCAGAGGTTCGCGGGGGAACCAAGAGACCCAGTACTTC
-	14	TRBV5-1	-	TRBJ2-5	CASSLGGTRETQYF	TGCGCCAGCAGCTTGGGGGGGACAAGAGAGACCCAGTACTTC
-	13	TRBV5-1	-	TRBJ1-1	CASSPGVGTEAFF	TGCGCCAGCAGCCCCGGGGTTGGGACTGAAGCTTTCTTT
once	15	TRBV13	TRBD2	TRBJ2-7	CASSFAGGLVYEQYF	TGTGCCAGCAGCTTTGCGGGAGGGCTAGTCTACGAGCAGTACTTC
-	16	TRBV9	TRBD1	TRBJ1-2	CASSVGSTGALYGYTF	TGTGCCAGCAGCGTAGGATCTACAGGGGCTCTTTATGGCTACACCTTC
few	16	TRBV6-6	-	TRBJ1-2	CASSYAGVSPNYGYTF	TGTGCCAGCAGTTACGCGGGGGTTTCCCCTAACTATGGCTACACCTTC
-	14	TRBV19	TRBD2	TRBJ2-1	CASWSGRAYNEQFF	TGTGCCAGTTGGAGCGGGAGGGCCTACAATGAGCAGTTCTTC
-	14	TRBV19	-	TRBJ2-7	CASSIVQGGYEQYF	TGTGCCAGTAGTATAGTGCAGGGAGGCTACGAGCAGTACTTT